Listed here are 32 T cell receptor beta chains from one sample, sequenced in a study of spatial heterogeneity in lung cancer. Study-level findings and limits: The number of expanded tumor alpha and beta chains correlated with mutation number.

TCRdb re-derived calls from the 5' RACE reads in MiXCR, one entry per CDR3 protein. The data hold about 27,000 distinct CDR3 sequences, with roughly 6.9% observed a single time. No cognate antigen is known for these TCRs. The time point denotes: sample taken at primary tumor resection. This material consisted of lung tumor tissue, taken at surgery. Receptor source: a male donor with early-stage non-small cell lung cancer.

Many counts were recorded for this clonotype. This chain uses TRBV18 with TRBJ2-2; D is uncertain. The CDR3 totals 16 residues. Trimming removed 1 base from V and 4 bases from J, with 13 bases in between. CDR1 and CDR2 (germline): KGHSH, LQKENI. The CDR3 DNA reads TGTGCCAGCTCACCACGAAGAAGTCCAAGCACCGGGGAGCTGTTTTTT. This translates into CASSPRRSPSTGELFF. The variable domain in full, with the rest retrieved from reference TRBV18 and TRBJ2-2, is NAGVMQNPRHLVRRRGQEARLRCSPMKGHSHVYWYRQLPEEGLKFMVYLQKENIIDESGMPKERFSAEFPKEGPSILRIQQVVRGDSAAYFCASSPRRSPSTGELFFGEGSRLTVL.

This clonotype was seen more than once but under ten times. The rearrangement joins TRBV20-1 to TRBJ2-7, with TRBD1 matching over 7 bases. The CDR3 is 11 amino acids. The germline V gene encodes CDR1 DFQATT and CDR2 SNEGSKA (reference sequence). Trimming cost V 4 bases and J 5 bases; bases outside gene matches: 2. CDR3 DNA: TGCAGTGCTAAGGGGGCCCACGAGCAGTACTTC. Translation: CSAKGAHEQYF.

This clonotype was seen ten or more times. The gene calls are TRBV28 and TRBJ2-7; TRBD1 matches at 9 bases. Trimming took 3 bases from V and 5 from J; bases not matched to a gene: 11. This CDR3 contains 16 residues. Per germline, CDR1 MDHEN and CDR2 SYDVKM. DNA of the CDR3: TGTGCCAGCAGTTTCTTGGGGGGGACAGGGACGCACGAGCAGTACTTC. As protein: CASSFLGGTGTHEQYF.

This clonotype is categorized as medium-sized. The genes are TRBV7-8 and TRBJ2-3; weak D call: TRBD1 (5 bases). Germline loops: CDR1 SGHVS, CDR2 FQNEAQ. Trimming took 2 bases from V and 3 from J, leaving 12 bases between them. This CDR3 spans 15 amino acids. DNA of the CDR3: TGTGCCAGCAGCTTACGCAGGGATGGGACAGATACGCAGTATTTT. This gives the protein CASSLRRDGTDTQYF.

This clonotype was detected only a few times. The V gene is TRBV7-2, the J gene TRBJ1-1, with D unresolved. The CDR3 totals 16 residues. Trimming took off 5 bases at V and 1 base at J, with 17 bases between the two ends. Germline V gene data show CDR1 as SGHTA and CDR2 as FQGNSA. The CDR3 nucleotides read TGTGCCAGCAGCCCGACCGGGCAGTTTGAGAACACTGAAGCTTTCTTT. Translated, it gives CASSPTGQFENTEAFF.

The sample holds many counts of this clonotype. This chain joins TRBV25-1 and TRBJ2-3, with a tentative D call TRBD1 (5 bases). The CDR3 covers 16 residues. The germline V gene has CDR1 MGHDK and CDR2 SYGVNS. With 1 base removed from V and 2 bases from J, the gap between germline ends came to 13 bases. The CDR3 spells CASSESDTFSTDTQYF. The CDR3, as DNA: TGTGCCAGCAGTGAATCGGACACATTCTCCACAGATACGCAGTATTTT.

This clonotype came up a few times. The chain has TRBV10-3 and TRBJ1-2; D unresolved. Germline V lookup: CDR1 ENHRY, CDR2 SYGVKD. The length of the CDR3 is 13 residues. Trimming cost V 4 bases and J 8 bases, with 14 bases left between them. CDR3 sequence (DNA): TGTGCCATCAGTGTTTTAGTCGGTGGCGGCTACACCTTC. Protein product: CAISVLVGGGYTF.

This clonotype was counted between two and nine times. The V gene is TRBV10-3, the J gene TRBJ2-3, with D perhaps TRBD1 or TRBD2 (6 bases each). The CDR3 sequence is 14 residues long. V was shortened by 3 bases and J by 3 bases, with 10 bases between the two germline ends. Germline assignment: CDR1 ENHRY and CDR2 SYGVKD. The CDR3 reads CAISDSGATDTQYF. CDR3 in DNA: TGTGCCATCAGTGATTCGGGGGCGACAGATACGCAGTATTTT.

The genes are TRBV20-1 and TRBJ2-2; 7 nucleotides agree with TRBD1. After removal of 4 bases from V and 6 bases from J, the junction contained 8 bases not matched to a gene. Germline V gene lookup returns CDR1 DFQATT and CDR2 SNEGSKA (reference sequence). The CDR3 length is 14 residues. CDR3 DNA sequence: TGCAGTGCTACTGACAGGGTCTTTCCCGGGGAGCTGTTTTTT. This codes for CSATDRVFPGELFF.

This clonotype was observed many times. This chain joins TRBV20-1 and TRBJ2-1, with D possibly TRBD2 on 5 matching bases. V was trimmed by 6 bases and J by 0 bases, leaving 9 bases between them. This CDR3 is built from 13 residues. Germline V lookup: CDR1 DFQATT, CDR2 SNEGSKA (reference sequence). CDR3 sequence: CSARTGSYNEQFF. CDR3 in DNA: TGCAGTGCAAGGACTGGCTCCTACAATGAGCAGTTCTTC.

This clonotype was found many times. The chain employs TRBV19 and TRBJ1-4; 7 bases map to TRBD1. CDR1 LNHDA and CDR2 SQIVND come from the germline V gene (reference sequence). The CDR3 is made up of 13 amino acids. J was trimmed by 12 bases and V by 5 bases; bases with no gene match: 9. The CDR3 nucleotides read TGTGCCAGTAGTCTCCAGGACAGGCGGGAACTGTTTTTT. Protein: CASSLQDRRELFF. The entire variable domain, with the rest obtained from reference TRBV19 and TRBJ1-4, is as follows: DGGITQSPKYLFRKEGQNVTLSCEQNLNHDAMYWYRQDPGQGLRLIYYSQIVNDFQKGDIAEGYSVSREKKESFPLTVTSAQKNPTAFYLCASSLQDRRELFFGSGTQLSVL.

This clonotype has a handful of counts. The chain has TRBV10-3 and TRBJ1-2; D might be TRBD1 (5 bases). The CDR3 extends over 13 amino acids. V lost 10 bases, J lost 6 bases, and 18 bases lay in between. Germline V CDR1 and CDR2: ENHRY, SYGVKD. The CDR3 region is CATGGVGSHGYTF. CDR3 nucleotide sequence: TGTGCCACCGGGGGGGTCGGCAGCCATGGCTACACCTTC.

This clonotype was seen a few times. V usage is TRBV5-1 and J usage is TRBJ2-3, with D possibly being TRBD2 (6 bases). The CDR3 consists of 14 residues. Germline V gene sequence: CDR1 SGHRS, CDR2 YFSETQ. Trimming took 5 bases from V and 2 from J, leaving 12 bases between them. CDR3 protein: CASRIAAFTDTQYF. CDR3 sequence (DNA): TGCGCCAGCAGGATAGCGGCCTTCACAGATACGCAGTATTTT.

This clonotype has only a few counts. The chain is built from TRBV5-6 and TRBJ2-7, with D unclear. V was cut by 5 bases and J by 6 bases, with 12 bases left in between. The CDR3 length is 12 residues. CDR1 is SGHDT, CDR2 YYEEEE, per germline. The CDR3 here is CASRYVLGEQYF. The CDR3 DNA reads TGTGCCAGCAGATACGTTCTTGGCGAGCAGTACTTC.

The V gene is TRBV20-1, the J gene TRBJ1-6; the match to TRBD1 covers 9 bases. The CDR3 length is 14 residues. Germline V gives CDR1 DFQATT, CDR2 SNEGSKA (reference sequence). Losses at the gene ends were 6 bases for V and 14 bases for J; bases not matched to a gene: 14. CDR3 bases: TGCAGTGCCACGTCGGGACAGGGAGGGAGAGCCCTCCACTTT. It yields the protein CSATSGQGGRALHF.

V is TRBV12-3 or TRBV12-4 and J is TRBJ2-1, with 7 nucleotides matching TRBD2. The CDR3 extends over 16 amino acids. V trimming: 5 bases; J trimming: 6 bases; junction bases outside the gene matches: 13. The DNA of the CDR3 is TGTGCCAGCAGTCCCTCGACTAGCCCCCTGATCAATGAGCAGTTCTTC. This sequence encodes CASSPSTSPLINEQFF.

Only a few counts were recorded for this clonotype. CDR3 in amino acids: CAITGGNTIYF. The DNA for the CDR3 is TGTGCCATCACCGGGGGAAACACCATATATTTT. This sequence joins TRBV10-3 and TRBJ1-3; D gene unclear. From germline, CDR1 is ENHRY and CDR2 SYGVKD. Trimming pared 7 bases from V and 4 bases from J, leaving 5 bases between. The CDR3 sequence is 11 residues long.

The rearrangement joins TRBV6-2 or TRBV6-3 to TRBJ1-5; 7 bases fit TRBD1. Unmatched junction bases numbered 10, after V lost 6 bases and J lost 11 bases. The CDR3 is made up of 13 amino acids. The V gene's germline CDR1 is MNHEY and CDR2 SVGEGT. CDR3 loop: CASRGTVSLAQHF. In DNA form, the CDR3 reads TGTGCCAGCAGGGGGACAGTTTCCTTGGCCCAGCATTTT.

This clonotype has a handful of counts. This chain joins TRBV24-1 and TRBJ1-5; no definite D call. Germline loops: CDR1 KGHDR, CDR2 SFDVKD. V was shortened by 3 bases and J by 6 bases, with 11 bases between the two germline ends. CDR3 length: 14 amino acids. Here the CDR3 reads CATSDHMVAQPQHF. DNA of the CDR3: TGTGCCACCAGTGATCACATGGTAGCTCAGCCCCAGCATTTT.

This clonotype was observed at least ten times. The CDR3: CSARAPGRLNSPLHF. The CDR3 bases are TGCAGTGCTAGAGCACCGGGACGACTTAATTCACCCCTCCACTTT. The chain couples TRBV20-1 to TRBJ1-6; weak D call: TRBD1 (5 bases). Trimming cost V 1 base and J 6 bases, with 13 bases left between them. CDR1 and CDR2 from the germline V gene are DFQATT and SNEGSKA (reference sequence). This CDR3 spans 15 amino acids.

This clonotype was detected only a few times. The chain employs TRBV20-1 and TRBJ1-5; D might be TRBD1 (6 bases). V was clipped by 4 bases and J by 2 bases, with 9 bases between them. This CDR3 has 13 residues. Germline loops: CDR1 DFQATT, CDR2 SNEGSKA (reference sequence). The CDR3 sequence: CSAKPGGNQPQHF. The CDR3 nucleotides are TGCAGTGCTAAACCAGGGGGCAATCAGCCCCAGCATTTT.

This clonotype appeared many times. The rearrangement links TRBV6-1 to TRBJ2-7; TRBD2 might be the D (7 bases). V dropped 8 bases and J dropped 7 bases, with 21 bases sitting between them. Per germline, CDR1 MNHNS and CDR2 SASEGT. The CDR3 is 14 residues long. CDR3 sequence reads: CASPRGGGEVEQYF. In nucleotides, the CDR3 is TGTGCCAGCCCAAGGGGCGGGGGCGAAGTGGAGCAGTACTTC.

This chain uses TRBV15 with TRBJ1-3; 8 bases line up with TRBD1. V lost 0 bases and J lost 2; bases outside the gene matches: 6. There are 17 residues in the CDR3. Germline CDR1 and CDR2: LNHNV and YYDKDF (reference sequence). Here the CDR3 reads CATSRDRTGFAGNTIYF. The CDR3 DNA follows: TGTGCCACCAGCAGAGACCGGACAGGGTTCGCTGGAAACACCATATATTTT. The full variable domain, rest sourced from reference TRBV15 and TRBJ1-3, is DAMVIQNPRYQVTQFGKPVTLSCSQTLNHNVMYWYQQKSSQAPKLLFHYYDKDFNNEADTPDNFQSRRPNTSFCFLDIRSPGLGDTAMYLCATSRDRTGFAGNTIYFGEGSWLTVV.

At least ten counts were recorded for this clonotype. V and J are TRBV4-3 and TRBJ2-2; D perhaps matches TRBD2 (5 bases). CDR1 is LGHNA, CDR2 YSLEER, per germline. This CDR3 is 17 amino acids long. Trimming cost V 0 bases and J 1 base, with 12 bases left between them. CDR3 loop: CASSQDHWRQNTGELFF. The CDR3 DNA is TGCGCCAGCAGCCAAGACCATTGGAGGCAGAACACCGGGGAGCTGTTTTTT.

This clonotype was observed many times. In DNA, the CDR3 is TGTGCCAGCAGTTCGGGGGGACTAGCGGAGTACAATGAGCAGTTCTTC. It codes for CASSSGGLAEYNEQFF. The chain joins TRBV12-3 or TRBV12-4 to TRBJ2-1; 11 bases line up with TRBD2. V was clipped by 4 bases and J by 4 bases; unmatched bases: 6. The CDR3 has 16 residues.

The chain combines TRBV6-5 with TRBJ1-2; possible D gene TRBD1, 5 bases. The CDR3 extends over 14 amino acids. Germline V lookup: CDR1 MNHEY, CDR2 SVGAGI. Trimming stripped 0 bases from V and 1 base from J, with 6 bases between. Here the CDR3 reads CASSYSTDNYGYTF. The CDR3 nucleotides are TGTGCCAGCAGTTACTCGACAGATAACTATGGCTACACCTTC.

In its sample, this clonotype was seen many times. V is TRBV4-3 and J is TRBJ2-1, with no clear D. CDR1 is LGHNA and CDR2 is YSLEER in the germline V gene. With 0 bases removed from V and 8 bases from J, the gap between germline ends came to 8 bases. This CDR3 has 13 residues. The CDR3 coding sequence is TGCGCCAGCAGCCAAGAACTTATGGATGAGCAGTTCTTC. Protein sequence: CASSQELMDEQFF.

This rearrangement joins TRBV6-2 or TRBV6-3 to TRBJ2-3; 8 nucleotides agree with TRBD1. CDR3 length: 18 amino acids. Losses at the gene ends were 2 bases for V and 4 bases for J; bases not matched to a gene: 14. Germline loops: CDR1 MNHEY, CDR2 SVGEGT. In DNA, the CDR3 is TGTGCCAGCAGTTACGGACAGGGTCCATCTTCTAGCTCAGATACGCAGTATTTT. This gives the protein CASSYGQGPSSSSDTQYF.

The chain joins TRBV4-2 to TRBJ1-6; unclear D gene. The CDR3 runs to 15 residues. Trimming stripped 0 bases from V and 14 bases from J, with 17 bases between. Germline-derived CDR1 and CDR2 are LGHNA and YNFKEQ. This chain's CDR3 is CASSQEYLLGSTLHF. CDR3 nucleotides: TGTGCCAGCAGCCAAGAGTATCTATTAGGGTCAACCCTCCACTTT.

This clonotype occurred many times. CDR3 bases: TGTGCCAGCAGGACATTTAGTGGCACTGAAGCTTTCTTT. Translated, it gives CASRTFSGTEAFF. The V call is TRBV7-2, the J call TRBJ1-1; D remains unclear. With 6 bases removed from V and 4 bases from J, the gap between germline ends came to 12 bases. This CDR3 has 13 residues. The V gene's germline CDR1 is SGHTA and CDR2 FQGNSA.

A word on this clonotype: A much larger clone is a single base away; this may be a read error. The gene calls are TRBV7-6 and TRBJ2-3; D ambiguous. CDR3 length equals 13 residues. Germline V gives CDR1 SGHVS, CDR2 FNYEAQ. V shed 2 bases and J shed 8 bases, with 11 bases lying between them. The CDR3 DNA follows: TGTGCCAGCAGCTTAAGAGCGCCAGTTACGCAGTATTTT. It codes for CASSLRAPVTQYF.

This clonotype was seen only a few times. The chain joins TRBV7-2 to TRBJ1-1, with a weak D call TRBD1 (5 bases). Trimming pared 4 bases from V and 4 bases from J, leaving 7 bases between. Germline V gene data show CDR1 as SGHTA and CDR2 as FQGNSA. The CDR3 loop spans 12 amino acids. CDR3 amino acids: CASSWGGTEAFF. The CDR3 coding sequence is TGTGCCAGCAGCTGGGGGGGCACTGAAGCTTTCTTT. The full variable domain, in which reference TRBV7-2 and TRBJ1-1 provide the parts outside the CDR3, is GAGVSQSPSNKVTEKGKDVELRCDPISGHTALYWYRQSLGQGLEFLIYFQGNSAPDKSGLPSDRFSAERTGGSVSTLTIQRTQQEDSAVYLCASSWGGTEAFFGQGTRLTVV.